This TCR beta chain was obtained from a study of shared clonotypes between healthy human individuals. Findings and limits, study-wide: Some clonotypes were shared by all four sorted-subset donors, while others were not shared. The non-shared ones had lower generation probabilities than the shared ones.

Generated by immunoSEQ multiplex PCR, the TCRdb table keeps only in-frame clones and is missing some. The sample contains over a million clones, more than 60% of which appear only once. The CDR3 spans 17 residues. CDR1 is ENHRY, CDR2 SYGVKD, per germline. V shed 0 bases and J shed 5 bases, with 20 bases lying between them. A word on this clone: The target antigen is unknown.

V gene TRBV10-3 combines with J gene TRBJ2-7; possibly TRBD1 for D (6 bases). Sequencing was carried out using memory CD4+ T cells sorted from blood. Subset denoted: CD45RA-negative fraction. The source is a man younger than 35 in good health. This chain's CDR3 is CAISESELLQGLDEQYF. Written as DNA, the CDR3 is TGTGCCATCAGTGAGTCGGAACTTTTACAGGGTCTGGACGAGCAGTACTTC.